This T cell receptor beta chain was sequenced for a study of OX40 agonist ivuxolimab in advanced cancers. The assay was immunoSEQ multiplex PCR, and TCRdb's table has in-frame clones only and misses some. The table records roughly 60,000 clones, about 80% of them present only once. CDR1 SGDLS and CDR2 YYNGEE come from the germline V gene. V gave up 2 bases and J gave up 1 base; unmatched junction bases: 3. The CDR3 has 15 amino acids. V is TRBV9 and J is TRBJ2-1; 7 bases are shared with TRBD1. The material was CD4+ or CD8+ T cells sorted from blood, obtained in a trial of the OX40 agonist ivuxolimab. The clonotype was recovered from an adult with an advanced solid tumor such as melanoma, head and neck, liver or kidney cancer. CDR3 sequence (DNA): TGTGCCAGCAGCGTTGAGGGACAGTCCTACAATGAGCAGTTCTTC. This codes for CASSVEGQSYNEQFF.